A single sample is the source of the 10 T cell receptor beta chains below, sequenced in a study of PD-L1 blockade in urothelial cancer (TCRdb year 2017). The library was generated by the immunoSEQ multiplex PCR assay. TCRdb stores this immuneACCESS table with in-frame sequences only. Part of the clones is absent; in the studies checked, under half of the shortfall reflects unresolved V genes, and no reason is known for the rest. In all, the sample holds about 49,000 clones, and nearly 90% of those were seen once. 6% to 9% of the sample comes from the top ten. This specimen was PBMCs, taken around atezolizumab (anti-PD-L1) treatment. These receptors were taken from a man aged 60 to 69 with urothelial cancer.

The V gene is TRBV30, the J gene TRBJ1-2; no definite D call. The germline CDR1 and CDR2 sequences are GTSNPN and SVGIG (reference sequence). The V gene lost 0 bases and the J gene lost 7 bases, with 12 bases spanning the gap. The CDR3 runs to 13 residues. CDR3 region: CAWSVGGPSGYTF. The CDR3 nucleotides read TGTGCCTGGAGTGTGGGAGGGCCGAGTGGCTACACCTTC. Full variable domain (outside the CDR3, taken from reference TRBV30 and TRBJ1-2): SQTIHQWPATLVQPVGSPLSLECTVEGTSNPNLYWYRQAAGRGLQLLFYSVGIGQISSEVPQNLSASRPQDRQFILSSKKLLLSDSGFYLCAWSVGGPSGYTFGSGTRLTVV.

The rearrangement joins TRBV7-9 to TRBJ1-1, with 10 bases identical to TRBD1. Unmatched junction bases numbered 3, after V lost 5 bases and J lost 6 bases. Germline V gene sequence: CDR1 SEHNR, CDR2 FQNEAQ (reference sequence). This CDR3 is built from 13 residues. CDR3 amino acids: CASSRDRGAEAFF. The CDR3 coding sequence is TGTGCCAGCAGCAGGGACAGGGGAGCTGAAGCTTTCTTT.

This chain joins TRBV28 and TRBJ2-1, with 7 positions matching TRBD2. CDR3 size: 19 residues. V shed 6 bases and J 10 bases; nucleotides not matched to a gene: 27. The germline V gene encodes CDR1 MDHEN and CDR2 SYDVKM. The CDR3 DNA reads TGTGCCAGCAGACCAAGGACTAGTGCCCGGGGCCGGATGTTGGAGGAGCAGTTCTTC. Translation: CASRPRTSARGRMLEEQFF. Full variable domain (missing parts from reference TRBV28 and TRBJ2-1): DVKVTQSSRYLVKRTGEKVFLECVQDMDHENMFWYRQDPGLGLRLIYFSYDVKMKEKGDIPEGYSVSREKKERFSLILESASTNQTSMYLCASRPRTSARGRMLEEQFFGPGTRLTVL.

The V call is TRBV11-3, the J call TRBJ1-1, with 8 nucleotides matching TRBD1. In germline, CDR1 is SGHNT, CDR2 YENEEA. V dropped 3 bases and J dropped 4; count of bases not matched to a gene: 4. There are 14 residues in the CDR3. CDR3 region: CASSLAGGLTEAFF. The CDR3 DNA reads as TGTGCCAGCAGCTTGGCAGGGGGCCTCACTGAAGCTTTCTTT.

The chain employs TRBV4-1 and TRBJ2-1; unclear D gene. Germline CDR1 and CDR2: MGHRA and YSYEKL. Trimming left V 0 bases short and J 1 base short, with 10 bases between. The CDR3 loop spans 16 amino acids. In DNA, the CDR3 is TGCGCCAGCAGCCAAGATCTGGCAGAATCCTACAATGAGCAGTTCTTC. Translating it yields CASSQDLAESYNEQFF.

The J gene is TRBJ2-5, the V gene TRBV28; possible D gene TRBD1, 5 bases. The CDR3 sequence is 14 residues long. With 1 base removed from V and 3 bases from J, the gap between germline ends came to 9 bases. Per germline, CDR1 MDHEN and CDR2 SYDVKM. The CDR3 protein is CASSLSPREETQYF. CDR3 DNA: TGTGCCAGCAGTTTATCCCCCAGGGAAGAGACCCAGTACTTC.

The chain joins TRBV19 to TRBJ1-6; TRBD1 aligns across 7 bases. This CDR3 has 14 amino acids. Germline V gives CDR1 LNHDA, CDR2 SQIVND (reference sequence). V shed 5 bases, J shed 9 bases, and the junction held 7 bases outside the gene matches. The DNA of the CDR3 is TGTGCCAGTAGTGCGACAGGGTTGGTTTCACCCCTCCACTTT. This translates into CASSATGLVSPLHF.

DNA for the CDR3: TGTGCCAGCTCACCAAGGGTTGTTCGGACAGGGGGCCTGAACACTGAAGCTTTCTTT. It translates to CASSPRVVRTGGLNTEAFF. The chain is built from TRBV18 and TRBJ1-1, with 11 bases that match TRBD1. The CDR3 extends over 19 amino acids. With 2 bases clipped from V and 0 bases from J, the junction kept 11 bases outside the gene matches. The germline gives CDR1 KGHSH, CDR2 LQKENI.

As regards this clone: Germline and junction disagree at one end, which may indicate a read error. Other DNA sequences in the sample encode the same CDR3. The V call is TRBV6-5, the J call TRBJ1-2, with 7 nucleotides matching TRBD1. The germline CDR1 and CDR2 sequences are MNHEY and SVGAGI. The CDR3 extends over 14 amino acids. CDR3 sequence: CASSYRGPGYGYTF. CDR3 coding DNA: TGTGCCAGTAGTTACAGGGGCCCCGGCTATGGCTACACCTTC.

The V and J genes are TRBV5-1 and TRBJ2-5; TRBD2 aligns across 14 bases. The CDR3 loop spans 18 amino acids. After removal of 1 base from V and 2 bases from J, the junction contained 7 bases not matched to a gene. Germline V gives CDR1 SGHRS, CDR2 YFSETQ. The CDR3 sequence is CASSLNIGLAGGQETQYF. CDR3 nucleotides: TGCGCCAGCAGCTTGAATATCGGACTAGCGGGGGGACAAGAGACCCAGTACTTC.